This T cell receptor (beta chain) was recorded in a study of shared clonotypes between healthy human individuals. Study outcomes and limitations: Among donors, clonotype sharing was expected to be affected by sequencing depth. Donor scarcity curtailed the genetic and exposure-history diversity represented herein.

This table comes from immunoSEQ multiplex PCR, and its TCRdb copy is limited to in-frame clones, with some not included. The sample includes roughly 700,000 clones, around 91% of them seen just once. HIV-negative, healthy adults without recent acute infections or vaccinations were the donors. With CCR7-negative CD45RA+ TemRA cells, CD45RO+ cells were combined in CD8 memory. Concerning this clone: Its antigen is undetermined.

The CDR3 is made up of 17 amino acids. The germline V gene encodes CDR1 SQVTM and CDR2 ANQGSEA. With 2 bases removed from V and 1 base from J, the gap between germline ends came to 19 bases. Input material: memory CD8+ T cells from PBMCs. Subset reported: CD45RO+ cells pooled with CCR7-negative TemRA cells. The source is a man aged 18 to 30 in good health. Some clones in this sample may be carry-over from other donors' samples. The chain uses TRBV29-1 and TRBJ2-3; possibly TRBD2 for D (6 bases). CDR3 protein: CSVETSRRDWGTDTQYF. The DNA of the CDR3 is TGCAGCGTTGAAACCTCCAGGCGGGACTGGGGCACAGATACGCAGTATTTT.